This TCR beta chain derives from a study of cytomegalovirus exposure and HLA in healthy donors. Broader study findings: Presence/absence analysis assumed near-uniform sequencing depth across donors. According to the study, around 160 TCR beta chains were cytomegalovirus-associated. Through in vitro validation, a few CMV-associated chains were shown to be specific for CMV antigens.

Points on this clone: Its specificity is not known.

The CDR3 has 14 amino acids. Germline V gene lookup returns CDR1 MGHRA and CDR2 YSYEKL. Trimming removed 0 bases at V and 3 bases at J, with 9 bases between. Use of 60 Vbeta and 13 Jbeta primers characterized the PCR. Clones were read by immunoSEQ multiplex PCR, and TCRdb kept only the in-frame ones, dropping some. The sample records roughly 120,000 clones, approximately 78% being singletons. The chain couples TRBV4-1 to TRBJ2-7, with TRBD1 as a possible D gene (5 bases). The source is a woman in her 30s in good health and CMV-seronegative. The specimen was PBMCs. The CDR3 is CASSQDLQGYEQYF. The CDR3, as DNA: TGCGCCAGCAGCCAAGATCTGCAGGGCTACGAGCAGTACTTC.